This entry concerns a single T cell receptor beta chain. The CDR3 has 16 residues. V lost 0 bases, J lost 3 bases, and 12 bases lay in between. Profiled with immunoSEQ multiplex PCR; TCRdb holds only in-frame clones, not every one. The sample holds roughly 200,000 clones; 81% are singletons and the top ten take 6% to 9.5%. This specimen belongs to a study of blood T cell repertoires in COVID-19. Study overall: Italy, Spain and the United States were the sources of the convalescent and acute COVID-19 samples.

This clonotype was sampled from a woman at least 80 years old with acute or convalescent COVID-19. The rearrangement joins TRBV5-3 to TRBJ2-2; TRBD1 is a possible D gene (6 bases). TRBV5-3 is classed as an ORF, of uncertain function. Material for sequencing was peripheral blood. This CDR3 reads CARSLVGNRDTGELFF. The CDR3 DNA sequence: TGTGCCAGAAGCTTGGTTGGGAACAGGGACACCGGGGAGCTGTTTTTT.